Below, 27 T cell receptor beta chains from the same sample are listed, as sequenced in a study of T cell responses to AZD1222 COVID-19 vaccine. Clones were sequenced by immunoSEQ multiplex PCR, and TCRdb holds only the in-frame ones, with some missing. The sample has some 120,000 clones, 75% to 90% seen once; the top ten hold 3.5% to 4.5%. Sample: peripheral blood, taken 28 days after the second AZD1222 dose. Receptors were obtained from an adult who received the AZD1222 COVID-19 vaccine.

The count of this clone is one. This sequence joins TRBV28 and TRBJ1-6, with D possibly TRBD1 on 5 matching bases. The V end was cut by 7 bases, the J end by 6 bases, with 16 bases between. CDR3 length equals 15 residues. CDR1 MDHEN and CDR2 SYDVKM come from the germline V gene. Here the CDR3 reads CASTTPGRRNSPLHF. The CDR3 bases are TGTGCCAGCACCACCCCGGGACGGCGTAATTCACCCCTCCACTTT.

The rearrangement uses TRBV30 and TRBJ2-5; TRBD2 matches 13 bases. CDR3 length: 16 residues. The germline V gene has CDR1 GTSNPN and CDR2 SVGIG (reference sequence). V lost 2 bases to trimming and J lost 4 bases; unmatched junction nucleotides: 7. CDR3 in DNA: TGTGCCTGGAGTAACTCATGGACTAGCGGGGGAGAGACCCAGTACTTC. This sequence encodes CAWSNSWTSGGETQYF.

The rearrangement joins TRBV11-2 to TRBJ2-7; D is unclear. V shed 0 bases and J shed 6 bases, with 9 bases lying between them. This CDR3 has 13 amino acids. CDR1 and CDR2 (germline): SGHAT, FQNNGV. CDR3 nucleotide sequence: TGTGCCAGCAGCTTAGACCGGGTGCGCGAGCAGTACTTC. Its translation is CASSLDRVREQYF.

The rearrangement uses TRBV7-3 and TRBJ2-2; D unresolved. The CDR3 length is 17 residues. V dropped 5 bases and J dropped 7 bases, with 23 bases sitting between them. Looked up from germline, CDR1 is SGHTA and CDR2 is FQGTGA. The CDR3 DNA reads as TGTGCCAGCAGCCCGCCGGGCACCCTAGGAGTGGGCGGGGAGCTGTTTTTT. Amino acids: CASSPPGTLGVGGELFF.

The chain employs TRBV29-1 and TRBJ1-1; D gene uncertain. The V gene's germline CDR1 is SQVTM and CDR2 ANQGSEA. V was pared by 2 bases and J by 5 bases, with 12 bases between. This CDR3 spans 13 amino acids. The CDR3 protein is CSVETARVTEAFF. CDR3 DNA sequence: TGCAGCGTTGAAACGGCCCGGGTTACTGAAGCTTTCTTT.

The V and J genes are TRBV11-3 and TRBJ2-7; D ambiguous. V lost 4 bases, J lost 2 bases, and 15 bases lay in between. The germline CDR1 and CDR2 sequences are SGHNT and YENEEA. This CDR3 spans 15 amino acids. CDR3 in DNA: TGTGCCAGCAGCTACACTGGAGTTACTACCTACGAGCAGTACTTC. It codes for CASSYTGVTTYEQYF.

The J gene is TRBJ2-7, the V gene TRBV29-1; D is undetermined. CDR3 length: 12 amino acids. Per germline, CDR1 SQVTM and CDR2 ANQGSEA. Trimming stripped 8 bases from V and 0 bases from J, with 11 bases between. The CDR3, as DNA: TGCAGCACCCAGGACGGCTCCTACGAGCAGTACTTC. Residues: CSTQDGSYEQYF.

J is TRBJ2-5 and V is TRBV6-5, with D perhaps TRBD1 (6 bases). The length of the CDR3 is 15 residues. Per the germline V gene, CDR1 is MNHEY and CDR2 is SVGAGI. The germline V and J ends were trimmed by 2 bases and 1 base, with 11 bases remaining between them. DNA for the CDR3: TGTGCCAGCAGTTACGTACAGGGTCCCCAAGAGACCCAGTACTTC. Translating gives CASSYVQGPQETQYF.

This sequence joins TRBV29-1 and TRBJ1-5; D is unresolved. This CDR3 is built from 13 residues. From germline, CDR1 is SQVTM and CDR2 ANQGSEA. Deletions cut 4 bases from V and 5 bases from J, with 12 bases between. The CDR3 spells CSVVFGRDQPQHF. DNA of the CDR3: TGCAGCGTTGTATTCGGACGGGATCAGCCCCAGCATTTT.

V usage is TRBV12-5 and J usage is TRBJ2-1; no reliable D call. The CDR3 contains 13 residues. Germline CDR1 and CDR2: LGHNT and FRNRAP. Trimming shortened V by 7 bases and J by 2 bases, and 9 bases separated the two germline ends. The CDR3, as DNA: TGTGCTAGTGCCATCGGTACCTACAATGAGCAGTTCTTC. Protein product: CASAIGTYNEQFF.

The V call is TRBV29-1, the J call TRBJ1-4; no clear D gene. V dropped 5 bases and J dropped 7 bases, with 11 bases sitting between them. The CDR3 is 12 residues long. From germline, CDR1 is SQVTM and CDR2 ANQGSEA. CDR3 in amino acids: CSVPGMGEKLFF. CDR3 bases: TGCAGCGTTCCTGGTATGGGTGAAAAACTGTTTTTT.

The chain carries TRBV4-1 and TRBJ2-5; 8 bases line up with TRBD1. V gave up 2 bases and J gave up 7 bases; unmatched junction bases: 3. Germline V gene sequence: CDR1 MGHRA, CDR2 YSYEKL. The CDR3 is made up of 13 amino acids. For the CDR3, the DNA is TGCGCCAGCAGCCAATCCGGGACAGGGACCCAGTACTTC. This sequence encodes CASSQSGTGTQYF.

The chain recombines TRBV9 with TRBJ1-2, with D tentatively TRBD1 (5 bases). CDR3 size: 12 residues. V dropped 4 bases and J dropped 6 bases, with 10 bases sitting between them. Germline V lookup: CDR1 SGDLS, CDR2 YYNGEE. CDR3 DNA: TGTGCCAGCAGCCCTGGGGCGAATGGCTACACCTTC. Residues: CASSPGANGYTF.

The chain is built from TRBV6-6 and TRBJ2-7; 9 nucleotides align to TRBD1. The CDR3 extends over 16 amino acids. Germline V CDR1 and CDR2: MNHNY, SVGAGI (reference sequence). V lost 4 bases, J lost 7 bases, and 14 bases stayed unmatched. Written as DNA, the CDR3 is TGTGCCAGCAGTTTCGAACCGGGACAGGGATTTGGAGAGCAGTACTTC. It encodes CASSFEPGQGFGEQYF.

The DNA of the CDR3 is TGTGCCAGCAGCTTGGAGGCCAGCCTAAAAGAGACCCAGTACTTC. Residues: CASSLEASLKETQYF. This chain joins TRBV5-4 and TRBJ2-5; D gene uncertain. Between the trimmed V and J ends, which lost 0 bases and 3 bases, there was a span of 12 bases. The germline V gene encodes CDR1 SGHNT and CDR2 YYREEE (reference sequence). This CDR3 comprises 15 residues.

The V gene is TRBV7-2, the J gene TRBJ1-1; the D gene is possibly TRBD1 (5 bases). Trimming pared 0 bases from V and 10 bases from J, leaving 15 bases between. CDR1 is SGHTA, CDR2 FQGNSA, per germline. This CDR3 spans 14 amino acids. The CDR3 DNA reads as TGTGCCAGCAGCTTAGCGGATAAGGGAAGGGGAGCTTTCTTT. It translates to CASSLADKGRGAFF. Complete variable domain (other parts from reference TRBV7-2 and TRBJ1-1): GAGVSQSPSNKVTEKGKDVELRCDPISGHTALYWYRQSLGQGLEFLIYFQGNSAPDKSGLPSDRFSAERTGGSVSTLTIQRTQQEDSAVYLCASSLADKGRGAFFGQGTRLTVV.

The rearrangement links TRBV28 to TRBJ1-5; D is ambiguous. V lost 7 bases and J lost 4, with 17 bases in between. Germline V gene data show CDR1 as MDHEN and CDR2 as SYDVKM. This CDR3 is built from 15 residues. This CDR3 reads CASTPLGVGNQPQHF. As DNA, the CDR3 is TGTGCCAGCACCCCCCTCGGGGTTGGAAATCAGCCCCAGCATTTT. Together with reference TRBV28 and TRBJ1-5, the CDR3 gives the full variable domain: DVKVTQSSRYLVKRTGEKVFLECVQDMDHENMFWYRQDPGLGLRLIYFSYDVKMKEKGDIPEGYSVSREKKERFSLILESASTNQTSMYLCASTPLGVGNQPQHFGDGTRLSIL.

The chain couples TRBV10-3 to TRBJ1-5; 8 bases line up with TRBD1. V dropped 6 bases and J dropped 4; count of bases not matched to a gene: 8. Germline CDR1 reads ENHRY; CDR2 reads SYGVKD. The CDR3 is 15 residues long. The CDR3 nucleotides are TGTGCCATCAGCCTAGGACAGGGAGAAAATCAGCCCCAGCATTTT. Translation gives CAISLGQGENQPQHF.

The chain couples TRBV5-5 to TRBJ1-2; TRBD1 matches 8 bases. This CDR3 spans 15 amino acids. The trim removed 0 bases at V and 4 bases at J, leaving 5 bases unmatched. CDR1 SGHKS and CDR2 YYEKEE come from the germline V gene (reference sequence). Written as DNA, the CDR3 is TGTGCCAGCAGCTTGGCGCAGGGGGCGACCTATGGCTACACCTTC. As protein: CASSLAQGATYGYTF.

The CDR3 nucleotides are TGTGCCAGCAACCCTCGGACAGGTGGGGATGAAAAACTGTTTTTT. Translation: CASNPRTGGDEKLFF. The chain has TRBV2 and TRBJ1-4, with 7 bases that match TRBD1. The V and J ends lost 7 bases and 6 bases, in that order; junction bases with no gene match: 11. Germline values: CDR1 SNHLY, CDR2 FYNNEI. The CDR3 has 15 residues.

The J gene is TRBJ2-3, the V gene TRBV15; TRBD2 aligns across 13 bases. The V gene's germline CDR1 is LNHNV and CDR2 YYDKDF (reference sequence). CDR3 length: 18 residues. Germline trimming cut 0 bases from V and 3 bases from J; bases unmatched to any gene: 6. This chain's CDR3 is CATSRDLGLAGRTDTQYF. The CDR3 DNA sequence: TGTGCCACCAGCAGAGATCTGGGACTAGCGGGGAGGACAGATACGCAGTATTTT.

The CDR3 DNA follows: TGTGCCAGCAGCCGCACAGGGGAGGGTGAAAAACTGTTTTTT. Translation: CASSRTGEGEKLFF. The genes are TRBV6-6 and TRBJ1-4; 7 bases fit TRBD1. The junction had 8 bases not matched to a gene; V was cut back by 6 bases and J by 7 bases. The CDR3 is 14 residues long. Per the germline V gene, CDR1 is MNHNY and CDR2 is SVGAGI (reference sequence).

The V call is TRBV18, the J call TRBJ1-5, with 7 bases lining up with TRBD1. The germline CDR1 and CDR2 sequences are KGHSH and LQKENI. Trimming cost V 2 bases and J 1 base; bases outside gene matches: 2. The CDR3 totals 15 residues. Written as DNA, the CDR3 is TGTGCCAGCTCACCAAGCAGGGGGAGCAATCAGCCCCAGCATTTT. Protein sequence: CASSPSRGSNQPQHF.

The table lists this clone with a count of one. The chain carries TRBV6-2 or TRBV6-3 and TRBJ1-1, with 11 positions matching TRBD1. The CDR3 covers 19 residues. The V and J ends lost 0 bases and 0 bases, in that order; junction bases with no gene match: 9. Germline assignment: CDR1 MNHEY and CDR2 SVGEGT. The CDR3 nucleotides read TGTGCCAGCAGTTACTCGATATGGGGACAGGGGGGCATGAACACTGAAGCTTTCTTT. Protein sequence: CASSYSIWGQGGMNTEAFF.

This sequence joins TRBV27 and TRBJ1-4; 8 positions agree with TRBD1. Losses at the gene ends were 4 bases for V and 6 bases for J; bases not matched to a gene: 4. Germline values: CDR1 MNHEY, CDR2 SMNVEV (reference sequence). The CDR3 contains 14 residues. Here the CDR3 DNA reads TGTGCCAGCAGTTCAGGGGGCGCAGATGAAAAACTGTTTTTT. The encoded protein is CASSSGGADEKLFF.

This rearrangement joins TRBV9 to TRBJ1-6; 8 bases align to TRBD1. V dropped 3 bases and J dropped 9; count of bases not matched to a gene: 8. Germline assignment: CDR1 SGDLS and CDR2 YYNGEE. The CDR3 totals 15 residues. The CDR3 sequence: CASSAGGFLGSPLHF. CDR3 nucleotides: TGTGCCAGCAGCGCAGGGGGCTTCTTGGGTTCACCCCTCCACTTT. The whole variable domain, remainder taken from reference TRBV9 and TRBJ1-6, is DSGVTQTPKHLITATGQRVTLRCSPRSGDLSVYWYQQSLDQGLQFLIQYYNGEERAKGNILERFSAQQFPDLHSELNLSSLELGDSALYFCASSAGGFLGSPLHFGNGTRLTVT.

J is TRBJ1-2 and V is TRBV9; weak D call: TRBD1 (5 bases). CDR3 length: 13 amino acids. CDR1 and CDR2 from the germline V gene are SGDLS and YYNGEE. Trimming removed 6 bases at V and 10 bases at J, with 19 bases between. The CDR3 here is CASTLPGRPDYTF. The CDR3 nucleotides read TGTGCCAGCACCCTACCGGGACGGCCGGACTACACCTTC.